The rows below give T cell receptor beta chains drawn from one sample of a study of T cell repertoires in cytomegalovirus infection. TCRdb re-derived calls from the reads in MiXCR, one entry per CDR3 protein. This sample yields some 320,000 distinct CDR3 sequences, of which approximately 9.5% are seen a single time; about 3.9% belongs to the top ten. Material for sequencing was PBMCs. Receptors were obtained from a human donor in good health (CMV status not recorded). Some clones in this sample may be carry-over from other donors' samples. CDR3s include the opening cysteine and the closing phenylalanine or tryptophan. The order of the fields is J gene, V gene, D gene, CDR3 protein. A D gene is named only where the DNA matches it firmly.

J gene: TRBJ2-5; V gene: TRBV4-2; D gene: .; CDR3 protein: CASSQAGTEGETQYF
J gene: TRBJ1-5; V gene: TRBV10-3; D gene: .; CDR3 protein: CAISEWEGGPAYNQPQHF
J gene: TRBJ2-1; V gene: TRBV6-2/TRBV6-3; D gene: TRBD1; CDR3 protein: CASSLTGTGGRGNEQFF
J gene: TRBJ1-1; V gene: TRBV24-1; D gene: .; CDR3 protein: CATSVPVCFF
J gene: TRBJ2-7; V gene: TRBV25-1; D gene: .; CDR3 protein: CASSETGGSPYEQYF
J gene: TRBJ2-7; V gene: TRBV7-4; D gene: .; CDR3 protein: CASSSLRGRNEQYF
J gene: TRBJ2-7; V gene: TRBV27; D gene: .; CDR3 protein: CASSFSETHYEQYF
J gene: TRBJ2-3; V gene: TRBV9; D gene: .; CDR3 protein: CASSDSLVHTDTQYF
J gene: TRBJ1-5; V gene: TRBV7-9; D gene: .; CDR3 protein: CATCQGGNQPQHF
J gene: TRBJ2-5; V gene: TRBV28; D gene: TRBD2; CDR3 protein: CASSTSGRADQTQYF
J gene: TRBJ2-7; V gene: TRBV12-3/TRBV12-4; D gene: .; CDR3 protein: CASRPGTGNEQYF
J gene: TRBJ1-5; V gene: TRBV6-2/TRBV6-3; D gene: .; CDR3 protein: CASSYEVYQPQHF
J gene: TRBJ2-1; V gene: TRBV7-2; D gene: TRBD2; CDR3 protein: CASSSDSSGASYEQFF
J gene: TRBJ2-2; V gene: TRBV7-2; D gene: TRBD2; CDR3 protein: CASSLSGAGTGELFF
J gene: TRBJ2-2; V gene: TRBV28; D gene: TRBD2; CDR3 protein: CASSGPGLAGVTGELFF
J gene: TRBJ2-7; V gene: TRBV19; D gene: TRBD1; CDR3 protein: CASSTGQGFSSYEQYF
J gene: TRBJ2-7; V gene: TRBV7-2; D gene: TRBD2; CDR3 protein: CASSLASGRAGREQYF
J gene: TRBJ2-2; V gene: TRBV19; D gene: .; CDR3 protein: CASKGTSRLLGELFF
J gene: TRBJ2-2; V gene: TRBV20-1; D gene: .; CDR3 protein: CSAAVGGGELFF
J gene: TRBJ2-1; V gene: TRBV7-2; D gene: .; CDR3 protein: CASSSQKYGEQFF
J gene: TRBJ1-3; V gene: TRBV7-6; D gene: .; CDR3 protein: CASSLAAGQTNTIYF
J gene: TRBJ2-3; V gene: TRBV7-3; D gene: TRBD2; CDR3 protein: CASSRFPGLAGDTQYF
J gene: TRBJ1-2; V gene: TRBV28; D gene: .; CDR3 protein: CASSSSGEDYGYTF
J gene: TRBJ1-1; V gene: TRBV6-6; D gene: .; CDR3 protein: CASSYQENTEAFF
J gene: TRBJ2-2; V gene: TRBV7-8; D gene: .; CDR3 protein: CASSSNRNTGELFF
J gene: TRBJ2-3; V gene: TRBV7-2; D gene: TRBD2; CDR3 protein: CASSFQRGRGDTQYF
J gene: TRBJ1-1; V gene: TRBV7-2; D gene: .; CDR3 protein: CASSLVGGGDLGTEAFF
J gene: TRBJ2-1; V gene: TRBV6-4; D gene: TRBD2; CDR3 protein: CASSLQLAGVRNEQFF
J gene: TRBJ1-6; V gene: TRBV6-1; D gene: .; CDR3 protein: CASSDLHRESPLHF
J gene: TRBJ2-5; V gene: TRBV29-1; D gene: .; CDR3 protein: CSVDGGQGTSFKETQYF
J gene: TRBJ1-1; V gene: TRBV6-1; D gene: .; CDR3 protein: CASSEVSGQRRNMNTEAFF
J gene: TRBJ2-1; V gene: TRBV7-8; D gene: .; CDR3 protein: CASRKDLGTDEQFF
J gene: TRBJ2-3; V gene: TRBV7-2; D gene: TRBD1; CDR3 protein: CASSLVDRVTDTQYF
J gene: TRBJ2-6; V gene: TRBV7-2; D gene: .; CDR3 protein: CASSKGPSSGANVLTF
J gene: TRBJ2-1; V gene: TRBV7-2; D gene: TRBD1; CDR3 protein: CASSSDRHNEQFF
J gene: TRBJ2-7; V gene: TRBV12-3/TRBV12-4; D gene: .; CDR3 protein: CASSPQQGLEQYF
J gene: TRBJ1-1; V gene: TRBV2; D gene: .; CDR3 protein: CASRSSMNTEAFF
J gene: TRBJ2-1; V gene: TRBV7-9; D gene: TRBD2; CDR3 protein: CALLLLAGVSYNEQFF
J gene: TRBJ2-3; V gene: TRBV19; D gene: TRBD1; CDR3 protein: CASSSYRGPSTDTQYF
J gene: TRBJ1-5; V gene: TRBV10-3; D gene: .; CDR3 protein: CAISESTKGGHQPQHF
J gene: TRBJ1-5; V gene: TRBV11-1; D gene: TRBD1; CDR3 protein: CASSFRGLRSNQPQHF
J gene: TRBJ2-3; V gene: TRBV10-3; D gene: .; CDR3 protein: CAISEVPRQRLADTQYF
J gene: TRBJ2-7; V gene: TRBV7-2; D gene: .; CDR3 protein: CASSLEVSSYEQYF
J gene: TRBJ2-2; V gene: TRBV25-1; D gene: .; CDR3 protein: CASSRVGHRSTGELFF
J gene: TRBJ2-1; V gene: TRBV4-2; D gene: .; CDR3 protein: CASSQEFEQFF
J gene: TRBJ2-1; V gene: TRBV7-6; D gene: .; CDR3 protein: CASSLRPAGTSYNEQFF
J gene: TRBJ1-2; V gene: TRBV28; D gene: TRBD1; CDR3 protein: CASSEYRGENGYTF
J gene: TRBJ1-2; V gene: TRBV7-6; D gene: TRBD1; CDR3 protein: CASSFRDRSYGYTF
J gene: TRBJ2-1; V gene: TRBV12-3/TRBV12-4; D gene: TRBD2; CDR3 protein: CASRLAGYEQFF
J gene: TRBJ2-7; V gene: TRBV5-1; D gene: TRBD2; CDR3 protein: CASSLGFSVAGAYEQYF
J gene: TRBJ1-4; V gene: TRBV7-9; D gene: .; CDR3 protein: CASSLADRDNEKLFF
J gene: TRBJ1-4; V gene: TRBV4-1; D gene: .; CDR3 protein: CASSQDEEKLFF
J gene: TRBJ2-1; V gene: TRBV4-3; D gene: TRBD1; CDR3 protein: CASSQYPGTGKYNEQFF